The entry that follows covers one TCR beta chain sequence. In this sample, this clonotype turned up many times. No cognate antigen has been identified for it. The input lacks base qualities; no much larger clone sits a single base away. This entry comes from a study of CD8 T cells in ankylosing spondylitis (TCRdb year 2017). Context from the whole study: T cell receptor beta repertoires were profiled in healthy donors and ankylosing spondylitis patients so that disease-linked TCR variants could be found. In total, the full study cohort was made up of about 99 healthy donors and 25 ankylosing spondylitis patients. Peripheral blood samples were taken, and synovial fluid was additionally collected from ankylosing spondylitis patients.

Overall study results and their limits: Some of the motif variants had been reported before in the synovial fluid and blood of reactive arthritis patients, a finding that suggests common disease-initiation mechanisms. The disease-linked clones were reported as significantly enriched in matched synovial fluid samples from ankylosing spondylitis patients. The disease-linked clones showed a CD8+ phenotype and occurred at relatively low frequencies in peripheral blood. Blood from ankylosing spondylitis patients appeared to be characterized by a TCR beta motif composed of 7 to 9 highly homologous amino acid variants.

CDR1 and CDR2 are drawn from the germline V gene (reference sequence): LGHDT, YNNKEL. V is reduced by 3 bases and J by 4 bases, leaving a spacing of 3 bases between them. The CDR3 contains 12 residues, cysteine and phenylalanine counted. Kept here is only the CDR3 DNA, which spans 36 bases and is read in frame from base 1. Sequencing took place on an Illumina HiSeq 2500. TCR beta libraries were prepared by quantitative 5'-RACE with molecular barcodes. Under the source paper's analysis protocol: A new computational method based on a probabilistic model of VDJ rearrangement was used to identify disease-linked TCR variants. In TCRdb, the public reads were trimmed at Q25 with fastp and aligned with MiXCR, with productive beta chains retained. CDR3 protein duplicates are merged, each entry listing the most common genes and DNA. TCRdb's processing, not the authors' own work, is the source of the V and J calls. For this sample the table gives 300,000 to 400,000 distinct CDR3 sequences, of which about 20% were detected only once. Together, the top ten hold about a sixth of the sample.

Recombination joined TRBV3-1 with TRBJ2-2, with the D gene not clear enough to name. The sequencing sample was made of blood, either unsorted or a sorted T cell fraction (not recorded which). The clonotype was recovered from a male donor with ankylosing spondylitis. The CDR3 region: CASSQTTGELFF. The nucleotide sequence is given as TGTGCCAGCAGCCAGACCACCGGGGAGCTGTTTTTT.